This TCR beta chain was captured in a study of T-cell memory formation after mild COVID-19. On the study more broadly: Among the donors, TCR clusters were largely specific to each donor.

The sample holds a few counts of this clonotype. TCRdb passed the 5' RACE reads through MiXCR, listing each CDR3 protein once. Of about 140,000 distinct CDR3 sequences in the sample, roughly 14% were seen once. Unmatched junction bases numbered 9, after V lost 6 bases and J lost 4 bases. The CDR3 loop spans 15 amino acids. The sequence derives from an adult woman who had mild COVID-19 (a few samples of this study predate the infection). Cell type and time point are not known. Input material: PBMCs or a T cell subset sorted from them (not recorded which). V and J are TRBV12-3 or TRBV12-4 and TRBJ2-3; 8 nucleotides align to TRBD2. This CDR3 reads CASSPVAGLADTQYF. Written as DNA, the CDR3 is TGTGCCAGCAGCCCTGTAGCGGGATTGGCAGATACGCAGTATTTT.